These 9 T cell receptor beta chains were all obtained from the same sample, sequenced in a study of blood T cells in healthy people across ages. For the second PCR, which ran for about 7 to 11 cycles, a sample-barcoded 5' primer and a J-beta primer mix were used. TCRdb passed the 5' RACE reads through MiXCR, listing each CDR3 protein once. The sample consists of 750,000 to 950,000 distinct CDR3 sequences, 25% to 35% of them appearing once. These data are also associated with another study on T cells of mothers and their children.

The sample was blood. The receptors shown here come from a middle-aged woman in good health.

This rearrangement joins TRBV20-1 to TRBJ2-3; possible D gene TRBD1, 5 bases. Germline CDR1 DFQATT, CDR2 SNEGSKA (reference sequence). Trimming removed 0 bases at V and 2 bases at J, with 9 bases between. The CDR3 has 14 amino acids. The CDR3 DNA follows: TGCAGTGCTAGAGATCAGGGTGACACAGATACGCAGTATTTT. This sequence encodes CSARDQGDTDTQYF.

The V and J genes are TRBV29-1 and TRBJ1-1; D gene uncertain. Germline CDR1 reads SQVTM; CDR2 reads ANQGSEA. The ends were cut back, 4 bases at V and 0 bases at J, with 9 bases in the middle. The CDR3 sequence is 13 residues long. CDR3 DNA sequence: TGCAGCGTTGGCCAGGCTATGAACACTGAAGCTTTCTTT. Encoded protein: CSVGQAMNTEAFF. Full variable domain (remainder filled in from reference TRBV29-1 and TRBJ1-1): SAVISQKPSRDICQRGTSLTIQCQVDSQVTMMFWYRQQPGQSLTLIATANQGSEATYESGFVIDKFPISRPNLTFSTLTVSNMSPEDSSIYLCSVGQAMNTEAFFGQGTRLTVV.

This clonotype came up many times. The junction differs from germline at one of its ends, possibly a read error. The J gene is TRBJ2-5, the V gene TRBV9, with D unclear. The CDR3 is 12 residues long. Germline loops: CDR1 SGDLS, CDR2 YYNGEE. The CDR3 loop is CASSPREETQYF. The CDR3 DNA reads as TGCGCCAGCAGCCCAAGGGAAGAGACCCAGTACTTC.

This clonotype showed up just a few times. This chain connects TRBV24-1 to TRBJ2-5; weak D call: TRBD2 (6 bases). The V gene's germline CDR1 is KGHDR and CDR2 SFDVKD. Trimming pared 4 bases from V and 4 bases from J, leaving 9 bases between. The CDR3 has 13 residues. The DNA for the CDR3 is TGTGCCACCAGTGAAGAGGGAGGAGAGACCCAGTACTTC. This translates into CATSEEGGETQYF.

This clonotype has ten or more counts. The V and J genes are TRBV20-1 and TRBJ2-7, with no clear D. Germline values: CDR1 DFQATT, CDR2 SNEGSKA (reference sequence). V lost 4 bases and J lost 4, with 11 bases in between. The CDR3 extends over 12 amino acids. The CDR3 loop is CSANDDKYEQYF. In nucleotides, the CDR3 is TGCAGTGCTAACGATGATAAGTACGAGCAGTACTTC.

This clonotype was picked up many times. The chain joins TRBV7-2 to TRBJ2-3; 11 nucleotides align to TRBD2. V was clipped by 4 bases and J by 3 bases; unmatched bases: 9. The germline CDR1 and CDR2 sequences are SGHTA and FQGNSA. This CDR3 is built from 17 residues. As DNA, the CDR3 is TGTGCCAGCAGCTACGCCCGACTAGCGGGAATTACAGATACGCAGTATTTT. Translated: CASSYARLAGITDTQYF.

The sample holds many counts of this clonotype. V gene TRBV7-9 combines with J gene TRBJ1-1, with D possibly being TRBD1 (6 bases). The germline gives CDR1 SEHNR, CDR2 FQNEAQ (reference sequence). The CDR3 totals 14 residues. The ends were cut back, 6 bases at V and 2 bases at J, with 13 bases in the middle. The CDR3 loop reads CASSFGGGNTEAFF. DNA of the CDR3: TGTGCCAGCAGTTTCGGGGGGGGCAACACTGAAGCTTTCTTT.

This clonotype was counted a few times. The chain combines TRBV6-5 with TRBJ2-1; the match to TRBD2 covers 14 bases. V was clipped by 2 bases and J by 10 bases; unmatched bases: 7. The germline gives CDR1 MNHEY, CDR2 SVGAGI. This CDR3 has 16 amino acids. CDR3 bases: TGTGCCAGCAGTTACCCGACTAGCGGGGGGGTGAGGGAGCAGTTCTTC. This sequence encodes CASSYPTSGGVREQFF.

This clonotype was observed a few times. This chain links TRBV25-1 with TRBJ2-7; D is tentatively TRBD1 or TRBD2 (5 bases each). V lost 1 base, J lost 0 bases, and 22 bases lay in between. The CDR3 length is 19 residues. The germline V gene has CDR1 MGHDK and CDR2 SYGVNS. The CDR3 loop reads CASSESTNRDPKGSYEQYF. The CDR3 coding sequence is TGTGCCAGCAGTGAATCCACAAACCGGGACCCCAAGGGCTCCTACGAGCAGTACTTC.